There are a few counts of the clone carrying this T cell receptor (beta chain). This sample stems from a study of blood T cell repertoires in COVID-19. This CDR3 has 13 residues. CDR1 is SEHNR and CDR2 is FQNEAQ in the germline V gene (reference sequence). Trimming removed 4 bases from V and 11 bases from J, with 17 bases in between. The method was immunoSEQ multiplex PCR; TCRdb's version includes in-frame clones alone and lacks a portion of them. The table lists a few hundred thousand clones, roughly four fifths of them singletons. Sample: peripheral blood. The clonotype was recovered from a person aged 70 to 85 with COVID-19, enrolled during active disease. The rearrangement links TRBV7-9 to TRBJ1-1; D is ambiguous. In DNA form, the CDR3 reads TGTGCCAGCAGCTCCTCGTCAACCCGAGGGGCTTTCTTT. It encodes CASSSSSTRGAFF.